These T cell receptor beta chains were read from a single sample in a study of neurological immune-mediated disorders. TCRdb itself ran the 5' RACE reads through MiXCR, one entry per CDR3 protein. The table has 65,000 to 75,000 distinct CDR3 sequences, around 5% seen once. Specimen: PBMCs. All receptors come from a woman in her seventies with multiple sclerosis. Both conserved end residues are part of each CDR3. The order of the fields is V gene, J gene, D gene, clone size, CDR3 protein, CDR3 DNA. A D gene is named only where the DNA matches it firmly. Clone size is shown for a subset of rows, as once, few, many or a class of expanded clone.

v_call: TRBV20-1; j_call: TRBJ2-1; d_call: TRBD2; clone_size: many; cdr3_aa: CSAESSGAPYNEQFF; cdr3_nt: TGCAGTGCTGAGTCTAGCGGGGCCCCCTACAATGAGCAGTTCTTC
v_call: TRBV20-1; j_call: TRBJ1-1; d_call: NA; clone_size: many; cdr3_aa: CSARAGNTEAFF; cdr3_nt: TGCAGTGCTAGAGCGGGGAACACTGAAGCTTTCTTT
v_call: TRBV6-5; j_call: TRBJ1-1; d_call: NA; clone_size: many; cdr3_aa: CASSYSANTEAFF; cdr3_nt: TGTGCCAGCAGTTATTCGGCGAACACTGAAGCTTTCTTT
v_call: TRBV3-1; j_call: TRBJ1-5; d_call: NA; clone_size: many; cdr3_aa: CASSAGGPQHF; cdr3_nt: TGTGCCAGCAGCGCGGGTGGTCCCCAGCATTTT
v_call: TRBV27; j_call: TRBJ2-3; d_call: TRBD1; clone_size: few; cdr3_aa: CASSSSGGITQYF; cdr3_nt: TGTGCCAGCAGTTCCTCAGGGGGCATTACGCAGTATTTT
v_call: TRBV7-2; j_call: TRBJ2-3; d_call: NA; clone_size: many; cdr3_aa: CASSLSSLTDTQYF; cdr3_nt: TGTGCCAGCAGCTTATCTAGCCTAACAGATACGCAGTATTTT
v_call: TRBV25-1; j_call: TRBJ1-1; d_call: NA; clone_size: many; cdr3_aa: CASRSGTEAFF; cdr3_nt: TGTGCCAGCAGGAGTGGAACTGAAGCTTTCTTT
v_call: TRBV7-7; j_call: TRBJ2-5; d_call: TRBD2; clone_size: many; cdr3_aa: CASSLDVPGTRNGETQYF; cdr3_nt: TGTGCTAGCAGCTTAGATGTTCCCGGGACTAGGAATGGAGAGACCCAGTACTTC
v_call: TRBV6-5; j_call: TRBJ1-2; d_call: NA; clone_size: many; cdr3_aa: CASSYVGMGSYGYTF; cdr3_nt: TGTGCCAGCAGTTACGTGGGGATGGGAAGCTATGGCTACACCTTC
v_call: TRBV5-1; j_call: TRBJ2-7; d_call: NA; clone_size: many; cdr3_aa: CASSPSLVYEQYF; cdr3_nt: TGCGCCAGCAGCCCGTCCTTGGTCTACGAGCAGTACTTC
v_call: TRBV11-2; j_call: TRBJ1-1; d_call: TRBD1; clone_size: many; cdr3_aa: CASSPDRYMGNTEAFF; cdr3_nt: TGTGCCAGCAGCCCGGACAGGTACATGGGGAACACTGAAGCTTTCTTT
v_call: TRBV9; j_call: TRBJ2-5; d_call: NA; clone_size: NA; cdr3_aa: CASGDGGMETQYF; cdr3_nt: TGTGCCAGCGGAGATGGGGGTATGGAGACCCAGTACTTC
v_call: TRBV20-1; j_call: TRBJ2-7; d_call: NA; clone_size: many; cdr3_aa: CSARRSSAYEQYF; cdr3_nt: TGCAGTGCTAGACGGTCTAGCGCCTACGAGCAGTACTTC
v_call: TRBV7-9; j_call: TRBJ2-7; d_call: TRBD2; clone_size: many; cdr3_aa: CASRGPGTSGRNEQYF; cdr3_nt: TGTGCCAGCAGAGGCCCCGGGACTAGCGGGAGGAACGAGCAGTACTTC
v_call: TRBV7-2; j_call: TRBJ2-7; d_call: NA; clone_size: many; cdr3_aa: CASSHLAPAGEQYF; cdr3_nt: TGTGCCAGCAGCCACCTAGCGCCAGCCGGCGAGCAGTACTTC
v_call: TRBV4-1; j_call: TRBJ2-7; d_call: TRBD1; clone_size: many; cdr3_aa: CASSHRPVGTGTYEQYF; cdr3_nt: TGCGCCAGCAGCCACCGTCCTGTTGGGACAGGGACCTACGAGCAGTACTTC